The entry below gives a single T cell receptor (beta chain) sequence along with its context. Its antigen remains unidentified. No much larger clone is present one base from it, and per-base qualities are unavailable. The entry originates in a study of blood T cells in healthy people across ages (dated by TCRdb to the mid-2010s). Some background on the complete study: In model experiments, roughly one uniquely barcoded TCR beta cDNA molecule per two T cells was captured by template switching. Age-related changes in TCR beta repertoire diversity were measured in the study by deep sequencing normalized with unique cDNA molecular identifiers. The donors were split into four age groups: young (average about 15 years), middle-aged (39), aged (around 67) and long-lived (approximately 80). Donors of different ages were randomly distributed across sequencing lanes to avoid experimental bias. The study analyzed two additional independent replicas of 1 million unique cDNA reads from the same blood draw for two donors, one aged 18 to 30 and one aged 80 or older.

The CDR3 contains 12 residues, cysteine and phenylalanine counted. The sequence is cut down to CDR3 DNA, 36 bases in frame from base 1. CDR1 is given as DFQATT and CDR2 as SNEGSKA, both from the germline V gene (reference sequence). Trimming removed 0 bases from V and 6 bases from J, leaving 8 bases between the germline ends. The 39 donors, aged about 6 to 95 years, were systemically healthy Caucasian individuals from Russia. Approximately 9 milliliters of peripheral blood were collected from each donor into EDTA-treated Vacutainer tubes. PBMCs were isolated by Ficoll-Paque density-gradient centrifugation, with at least 7 million obtained per sample. Total RNA, at least 6 micrograms per sample, was extracted from PBMCs with Trizol reagent. For every donor, an aliquot of PBMCs went through flow cytometry to measure the percentages of naive CD45RAhigh/CD27high T cells. On the study overall, not on this receptor specifically: Because profiling used bulk unsorted PBMCs, naive and antigen-experienced compartments could not be compared conclusively. Estimates of total diversity based on one million sequenced T cells were regarded as lower bounds and as underestimates. Observed TCR beta diversity correlated strongly with the percentage of naive T cells measured by flow cytometry. Because donor CMV infection status was unknown, age-related changes in expanded clonotypes were potentially confounded. As age increased, observed TCR beta diversity per million T cells dropped in a roughly linear way, and a significant reduction was already evident by age roughly 40. The long-lived group showed more naive CD4+ T cells, fewer expanded clones and increased TCR diversity than the aged group, suggesting age selection.

Library creation used 5' RACE. The data were produced on an Illumina HiSeq 2500. A second PCR of 7 to 11 cycles was performed with a sample-barcoded 5' primer and a J-beta primer mix. A unique molecular identifier was introduced onto each TCR beta cDNA molecule by a template-switch 5' adaptor carrying 12 random nucleotides. At least 2.5 million CDR3-containing paired-end reads were obtained from each sample. First-strand cDNA was synthesized from all RNA with the Mint cDNA synthesis kit, primed by a TRBC-specific oligonucleotide. All cDNA was treated with uracil-DNA glycosylase and then went through a first 18-cycle PCR with the universal primers M1SS and BC2_uni_R. The study's processing was this. For normalization, 1 million high-quality reads, each with a distinct molecular identifier, were randomly selected from each sample. Instead of being binned into consensus sequences, reads with shared molecular identifiers were discarded. MiTCR, with a Q25 quality threshold and the strictest error-elimination algorithm, was used for CDR3 identification, clonotype clustering and error correction. A nonparametric unseen species model using Euler transformation provided a lower-bound estimate of total TCR beta diversity. The public reads were reprocessed in TCRdb via fastp at Q25 and MiXCR, keeping in-frame beta chains. Rows with a matching CDR3 protein are joined into one entry that keeps the most common DNA and genes. TCRdb, rather than the study authors, made the V and J calls. The sample contains about 1.4 million distinct CDR3 sequences, 59% of them found a single time. The ten most abundant clones make up 6.7% of the sample.

Material for sequencing was blood. This TCR came from a man aged 18 to 29 in good health. The chain joins TRBV20-1 to TRBJ1-1, with the D gene too uncertain to name. The CDR3: CSARDLDPEAFF. In nucleotides, the sequence is TGCAGTGCTAGAGATTTGGACCCTGAAGCTTTCTTT.